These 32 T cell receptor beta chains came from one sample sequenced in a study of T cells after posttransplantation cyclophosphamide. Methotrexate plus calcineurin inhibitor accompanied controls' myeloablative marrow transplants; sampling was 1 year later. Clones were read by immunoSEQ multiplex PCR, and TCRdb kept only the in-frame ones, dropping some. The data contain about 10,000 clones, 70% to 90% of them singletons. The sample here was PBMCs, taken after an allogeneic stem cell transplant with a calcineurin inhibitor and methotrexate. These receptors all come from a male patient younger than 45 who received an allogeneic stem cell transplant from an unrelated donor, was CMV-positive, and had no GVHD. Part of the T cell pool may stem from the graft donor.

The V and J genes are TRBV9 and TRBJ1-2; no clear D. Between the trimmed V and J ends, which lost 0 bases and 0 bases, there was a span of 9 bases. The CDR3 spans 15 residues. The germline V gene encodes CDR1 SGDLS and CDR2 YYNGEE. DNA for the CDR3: TGTGCCAGCAGCGTAGCGGTAGAGACTAACTATGGCTACACCTTC. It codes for CASSVAVETNYGYTF.

DNA of the CDR3: TGTGCCATCGGGGGACCTGGGGCTCTAGCGGGAGAAGTGAACGGGGAGCTGTTTTTT. It encodes CAIGGPGALAGEVNGELFF. The gene calls are TRBV10-3 and TRBJ2-2; TRBD2 aligns across 10 bases. Germline CDR1 ENHRY, CDR2 SYGVKD. The CDR3 spans 19 residues. The J segment lost 7 bases and the V segment lost 8 bases, leaving 22 bases of the junction unmatched.

The CDR3 sequence is CASSLGTGGETQYF. As DNA, the CDR3 is TGCGCCAGCAGCTTGGGCACAGGGGGAGAGACCCAGTACTTC. V and J are TRBV5-1 and TRBJ2-5; TRBD1 matches 8 bases. V lost 0 bases, J lost 4 bases, and 2 bases stayed unmatched. Germline V gives CDR1 SGHRS, CDR2 YFSETQ. The CDR3 totals 14 residues.

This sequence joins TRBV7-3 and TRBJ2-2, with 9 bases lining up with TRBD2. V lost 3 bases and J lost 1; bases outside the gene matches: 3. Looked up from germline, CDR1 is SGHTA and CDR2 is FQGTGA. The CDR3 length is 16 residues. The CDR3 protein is CASSLILAGNTGELFF. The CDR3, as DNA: TGTGCCAGCAGCTTGATACTAGCGGGGAACACCGGGGAGCTGTTTTTT.

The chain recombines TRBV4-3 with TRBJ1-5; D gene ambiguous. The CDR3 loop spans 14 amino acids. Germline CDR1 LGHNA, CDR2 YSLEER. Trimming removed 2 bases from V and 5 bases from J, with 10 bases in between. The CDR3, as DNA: TGCGCCAGCAGCCAATCTCGGGTATATCAGCCCCAGCATTTT. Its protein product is CASSQSRVYQPQHF.

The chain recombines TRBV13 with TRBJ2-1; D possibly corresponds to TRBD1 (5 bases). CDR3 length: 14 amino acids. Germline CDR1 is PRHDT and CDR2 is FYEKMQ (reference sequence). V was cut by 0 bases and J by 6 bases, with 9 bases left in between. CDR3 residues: CASSLGTTGNEQFF. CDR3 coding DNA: TGTGCCAGCAGCTTAGGGACCACAGGCAATGAGCAGTTCTTC.

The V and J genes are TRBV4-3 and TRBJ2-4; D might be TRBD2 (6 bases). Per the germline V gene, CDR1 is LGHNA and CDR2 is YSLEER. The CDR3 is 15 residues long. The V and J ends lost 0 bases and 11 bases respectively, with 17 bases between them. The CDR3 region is CASSQELAGTVLQYF. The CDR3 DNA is TGCGCCAGCAGCCAAGAACTGGCGGGAACGGTCCTTCAGTACTTC.

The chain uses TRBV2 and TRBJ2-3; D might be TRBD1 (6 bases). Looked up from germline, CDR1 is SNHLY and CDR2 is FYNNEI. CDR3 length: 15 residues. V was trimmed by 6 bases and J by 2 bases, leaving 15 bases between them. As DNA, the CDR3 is TGTGCCAGCAGCCTACGGACAGCTATCACAGATACGCAGTATTTT. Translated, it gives CASSLRTAITDTQYF. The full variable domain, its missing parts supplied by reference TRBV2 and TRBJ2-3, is EPEVTQTPSHQVTQMGQEVILRCVPISNHLYFYWYRQILGQKVEFLVSFYNNEISEKSEIFDDQFSVERPDGSNFTLKIRSTKLEDSAMYFCASSLRTAITDTQYFGPGTRLTVL.

CDR3 sequence (DNA): TGTGCCAGCAGCTTATCATTAGGGCAGGGGAATGAAGCTTTCTTT. Amino acid sequence: CASSLSLGQGNEAFF. The chain employs TRBV5-4 and TRBJ1-1; D perhaps matches TRBD1 (6 bases). This CDR3 region has 15 residues. Trimming took 2 bases from V and 7 from J, leaving 18 bases between them. Germline CDR1 SGHNT, CDR2 YYREEE (reference sequence).

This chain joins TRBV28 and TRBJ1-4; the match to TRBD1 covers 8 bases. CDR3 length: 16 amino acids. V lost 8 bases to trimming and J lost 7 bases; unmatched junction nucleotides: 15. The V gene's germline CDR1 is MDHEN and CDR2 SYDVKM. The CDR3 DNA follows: TGTGCCAGCGCCCGAATCGGGGCAGGGGGCCGTGAAAAACTGTTTTTT. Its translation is CASARIGAGGREKLFF.

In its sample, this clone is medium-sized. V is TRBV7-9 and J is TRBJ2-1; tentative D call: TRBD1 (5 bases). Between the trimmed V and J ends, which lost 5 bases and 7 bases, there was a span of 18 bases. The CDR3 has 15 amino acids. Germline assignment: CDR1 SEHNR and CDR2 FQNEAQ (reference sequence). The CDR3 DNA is TGTGCCAGCAGCGATTTCCAAGGGGCTCGTAATGAGCAGTTCTTC. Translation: CASSDFQGARNEQFF.

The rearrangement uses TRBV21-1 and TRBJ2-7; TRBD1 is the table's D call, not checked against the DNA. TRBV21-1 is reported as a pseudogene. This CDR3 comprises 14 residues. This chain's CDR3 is CASSTITGSHEQYV. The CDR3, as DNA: TGTGCCAGCAGCACTATAACAGGGTCCCACGAGCAGTACGTC.

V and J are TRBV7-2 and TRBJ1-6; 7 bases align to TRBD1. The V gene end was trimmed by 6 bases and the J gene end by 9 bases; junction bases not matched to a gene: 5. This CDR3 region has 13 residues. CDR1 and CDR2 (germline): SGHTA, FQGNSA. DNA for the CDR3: TGTGCCAGCAGAGGGACAGTTCCTTCACCCCTCCACTTT. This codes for CASRGTVPSPLHF.

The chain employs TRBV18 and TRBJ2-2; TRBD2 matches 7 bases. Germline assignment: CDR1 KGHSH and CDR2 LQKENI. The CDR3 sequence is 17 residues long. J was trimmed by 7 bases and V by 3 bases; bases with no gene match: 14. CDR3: CASSPSSGGGLIGELFF. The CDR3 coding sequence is TGTGCCAGCTCACCGTCCTCCGGCGGGGGTTTGATCGGGGAGCTGTTTTTT.

CDR3 region: CASRHRDRDEKLFF. DNA for the CDR3: TGTGCCAGCAGACACCGGGACAGGGATGAAAAACTGTTTTTT. The chain joins TRBV6-5 to TRBJ1-4; TRBD1 agrees at 9 bases. After removal of 6 bases from V and 6 bases from J, the junction contained 5 bases not matched to a gene. The germline gives CDR1 MNHEY, CDR2 SVGAGI. The CDR3 covers 14 residues.

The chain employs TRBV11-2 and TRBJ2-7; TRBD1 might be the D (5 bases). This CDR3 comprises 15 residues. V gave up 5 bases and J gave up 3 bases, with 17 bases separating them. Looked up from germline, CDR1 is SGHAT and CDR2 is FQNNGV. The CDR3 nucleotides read TGTGCCAGCAGCACAGTACAAGGGGCAGGCTACGAGCAGTACTTC. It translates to CASSTVQGAGYEQYF.

CDR3 in DNA: TGTGCCAGCAGCAAAGAAGGGGCCTACGAGCAGTACTTC. Protein sequence: CASSKEGAYEQYF. This chain links TRBV21-1 with TRBJ2-7; TRBD1, the table's D call, was not compared with the DNA. TRBV21-1 is classified as a pseudogene. This CDR3 spans 13 amino acids.

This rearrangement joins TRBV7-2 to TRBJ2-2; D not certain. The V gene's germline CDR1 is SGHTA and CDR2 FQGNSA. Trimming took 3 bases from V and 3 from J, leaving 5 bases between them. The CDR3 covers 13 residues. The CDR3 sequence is CASSLSYTGELFF. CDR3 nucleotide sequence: TGTGCCAGCAGCTTGAGTTACACCGGGGAGCTGTTTTTT.

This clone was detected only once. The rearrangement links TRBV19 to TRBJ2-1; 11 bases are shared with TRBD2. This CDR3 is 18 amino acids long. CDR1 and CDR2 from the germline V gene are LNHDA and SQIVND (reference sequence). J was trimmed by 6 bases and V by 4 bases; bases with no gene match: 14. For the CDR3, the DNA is TGTGCCAGTAGTAAAAGATCCACTAGCGGGGGTCTCTCCAATGAGCAGTTCTTC. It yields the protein CASSKRSTSGGLSNEQFF.

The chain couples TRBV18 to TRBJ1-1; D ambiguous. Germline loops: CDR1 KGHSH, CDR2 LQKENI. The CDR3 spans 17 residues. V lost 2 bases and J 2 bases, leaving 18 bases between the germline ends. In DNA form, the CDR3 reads TGTGCCAGCTCACCATTCTTTACAAAAATGTTAAACACTGAAGCTTTCTTT. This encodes CASSPFFTKMLNTEAFF.

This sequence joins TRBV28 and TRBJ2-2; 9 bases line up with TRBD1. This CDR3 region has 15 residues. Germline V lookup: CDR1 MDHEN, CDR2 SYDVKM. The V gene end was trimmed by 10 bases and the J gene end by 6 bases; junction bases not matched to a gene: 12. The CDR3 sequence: CATQQGALNAGELFF. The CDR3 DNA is TGTGCCACCCAACAGGGGGCTCTAAACGCCGGGGAGCTGTTTTTT.

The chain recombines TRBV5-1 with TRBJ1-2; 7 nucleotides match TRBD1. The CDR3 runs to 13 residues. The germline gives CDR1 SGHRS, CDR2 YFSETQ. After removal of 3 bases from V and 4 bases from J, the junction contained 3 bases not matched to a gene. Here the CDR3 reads CASSWGQLYGYTF. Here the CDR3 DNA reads TGCGCCAGCAGCTGGGGACAGCTCTATGGCTACACCTTC.

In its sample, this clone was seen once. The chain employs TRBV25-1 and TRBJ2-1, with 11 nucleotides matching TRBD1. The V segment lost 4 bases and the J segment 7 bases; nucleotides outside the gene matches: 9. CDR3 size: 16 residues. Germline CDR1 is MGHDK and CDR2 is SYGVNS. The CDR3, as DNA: TGTGCCAGCAGTGCAATGGACAGGGGGCGCATAAATGAGCAGTTCTTC. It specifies CASSAMDRGRINEQFF.

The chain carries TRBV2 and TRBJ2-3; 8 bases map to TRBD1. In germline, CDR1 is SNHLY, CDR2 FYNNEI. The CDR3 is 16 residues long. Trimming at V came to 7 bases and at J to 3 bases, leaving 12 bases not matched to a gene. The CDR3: CASKGGDRGETDTQYF. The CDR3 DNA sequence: TGTGCCAGCAAAGGGGGAGACAGGGGAGAAACAGATACGCAGTATTTT.

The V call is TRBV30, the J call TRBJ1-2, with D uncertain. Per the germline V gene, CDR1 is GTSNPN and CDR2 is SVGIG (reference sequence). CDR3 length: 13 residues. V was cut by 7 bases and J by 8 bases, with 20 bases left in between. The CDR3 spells CALAWSMGVGYTF. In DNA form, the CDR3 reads TGTGCCTTGGCCTGGAGTATGGGTGTGGGCTACACCTTC. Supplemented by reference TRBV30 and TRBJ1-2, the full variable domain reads SQTIHQWPATLVQPVGSPLSLECTVEGTSNPNLYWYRQAAGRGLQLLFYSVGIGQISSEVPQNLSASRPQDRQFILSSKKLLLSDSGFYLCALAWSMGVGYTFGSGTRLTVV.

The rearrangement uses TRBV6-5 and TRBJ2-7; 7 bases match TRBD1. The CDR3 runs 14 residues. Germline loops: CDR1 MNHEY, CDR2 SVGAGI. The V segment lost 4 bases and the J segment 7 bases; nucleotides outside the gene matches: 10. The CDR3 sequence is CASSSDGTAGEQYV. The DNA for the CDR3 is TGTGCCAGCAGTTCCGACGGGACAGCTGGGGAGCAGTACGTC.

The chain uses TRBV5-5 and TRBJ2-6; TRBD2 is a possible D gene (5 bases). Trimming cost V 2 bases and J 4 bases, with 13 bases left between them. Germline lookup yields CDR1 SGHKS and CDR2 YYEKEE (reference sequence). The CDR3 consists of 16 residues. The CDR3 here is CASSLGPGGGANVLTF. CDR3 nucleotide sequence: TGTGCCAGCAGCTTAGGCCCGGGCGGGGGGGCCAACGTCCTGACTTTC.

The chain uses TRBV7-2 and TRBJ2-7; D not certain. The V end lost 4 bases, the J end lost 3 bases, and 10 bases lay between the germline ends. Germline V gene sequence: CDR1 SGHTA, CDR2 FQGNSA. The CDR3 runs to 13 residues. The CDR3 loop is CASSSPSSYEQYF. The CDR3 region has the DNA TGTGCCAGCAGCTCTCCCTCGAGCTACGAGCAGTACTTC.

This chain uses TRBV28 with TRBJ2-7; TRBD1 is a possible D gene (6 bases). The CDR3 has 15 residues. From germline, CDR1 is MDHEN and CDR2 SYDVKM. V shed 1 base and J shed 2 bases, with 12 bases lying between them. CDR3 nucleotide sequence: TGTGCCAGCAGTTTATCGCCCAGGGGTACCTACGAGCAGTACTTC. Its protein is CASSLSPRGTYEQYF.

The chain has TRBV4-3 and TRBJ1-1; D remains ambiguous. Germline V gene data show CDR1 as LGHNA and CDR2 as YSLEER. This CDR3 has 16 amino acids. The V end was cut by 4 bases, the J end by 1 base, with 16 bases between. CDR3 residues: CASSPTNRDWNTEAFF. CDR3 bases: TGCGCCAGCAGCCCAACCAACCGGGATTGGAACACTGAAGCTTTCTTT.

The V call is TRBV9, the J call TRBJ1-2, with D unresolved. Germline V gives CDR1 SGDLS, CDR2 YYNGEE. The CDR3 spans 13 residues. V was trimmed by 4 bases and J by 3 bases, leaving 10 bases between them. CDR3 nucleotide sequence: TGTGCCAGCAGCTTCCTCATAGACTATGGCTACACCTTC. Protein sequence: CASSFLIDYGYTF.

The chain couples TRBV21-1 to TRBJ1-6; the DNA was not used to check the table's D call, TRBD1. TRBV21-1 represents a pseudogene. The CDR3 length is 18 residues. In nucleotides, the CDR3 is TGTGCCAGCAGCAAAGTCGGCGGAGCAGGGCACTATAATTCACCCCTCCACTTT. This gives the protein CASSKVGGAGHYNSPLHF.